Below, 21 T cell receptor beta chains from the same sample are listed, as sequenced in a study of T cell responses to AZD1222 COVID-19 vaccine. Clones were sequenced by immunoSEQ multiplex PCR, and TCRdb holds only the in-frame ones, with some missing. The repertoire holds about 180,000 clones, with approximately 86% as singletons. The input for sequencing was peripheral blood, taken on day 0 of AZD1222 vaccination. The origin of the receptors is an adult in good health.

A remark on this clone: One end of the junction does not line up with germline, which may come from a read error. CDR3 coding DNA: TGTGCTAGCAGCCCCAGGACAGGGGGGGTAGAGACCCAGTACTTC. It encodes CASSPRTGGVETQYF. The chain uses TRBV7-7 and TRBJ2-5; 10 bases agree with TRBD1. CDR3 length: 15 amino acids. Germline CDR1 is SSHAT and CDR2 is FNYEAQ (reference sequence).

The chain couples TRBV18 to TRBJ2-1; 7 nucleotides match TRBD1. With 2 bases clipped from V and 5 bases from J, the junction kept 3 bases outside the gene matches. Germline CDR1 is KGHSH and CDR2 is LQKENI. The CDR3 has 14 residues. The CDR3 DNA is TGTGCCAGCTCACCATCGGACAGGCACAATGAGCAGTTCTTC. It is translated as CASSPSDRHNEQFF. Looking up the rest from reference TRBV18 and TRBJ2-1 gives the full variable domain: NAGVMQNPRHLVRRRGQEARLRCSPMKGHSHVYWYRQLPEEGLKFMVYLQKENIIDESGMPKERFSAEFPKEGPSILRIQQVVRGDSAAYFCASSPSDRHNEQFFGPGTRLTVL.

V is TRBV5-8 and J is TRBJ1-1; D uncertain. The V gene lost 7 bases and the J gene lost 7 bases, with 17 bases spanning the gap. The germline V gene encodes CDR1 SGHTS and CDR2 YDEGEE. CDR3 length: 13 residues. CDR3 nucleotide sequence: TGTGCCAGCCAACTTGGTTCCGTAAGTGAAGCTTTCTTT. Encoded protein: CASQLGSVSEAFF.

V gene TRBV11-1 combines with J gene TRBJ2-2; 8 bases align to TRBD1. V shed 4 bases, J shed 4 bases, and the junction held 8 bases outside the gene matches. Germline loops: CDR1 SGHAT, CDR2 FQDESV (reference sequence). This CDR3 contains 16 residues. The CDR3 DNA sequence: TGTGCCAGCAGCTCCCGACAGGGGATGGGCACCGGGGAGCTGTTTTTT. Translating it yields CASSSRQGMGTGELFF.

This chain uses TRBV10-1 with TRBJ2-5; tentative D call: TRBD2 (5 bases). CDR3 length: 16 residues. The ends were cut back, 6 bases at V and 4 bases at J, with 21 bases in the middle. CDR1 and CDR2 (germline): WNHNN, SYGVQD (reference sequence). The CDR3 nucleotides read TGCGCCAGCAGCCCCTGCCTAGGCCTAGCTACAGAGACCCAGTACTTC. It specifies CASSPCLGLATETQYF.

The DNA of the CDR3 is TGTGCCTGGAGTCTGACATTGACCTACGAGCAGTACTTC. Its translation is CAWSLTLTYEQYF. V usage is TRBV30 and J usage is TRBJ2-7; no reliable D call. The CDR3 contains 13 residues. V was cut by 2 bases and J by 2 bases, with 10 bases left in between. Germline lookup yields CDR1 GTSNPN and CDR2 SVGIG (reference sequence).

This clone was recorded once. The rearrangement links TRBV12-3 or TRBV12-4 to TRBJ2-1; D not resolved. Trimming cost V 1 base and J 7 bases, with 5 bases left between them. The CDR3 consists of 12 residues. The CDR3 is CASSLGVNEQFF. As DNA, the CDR3 is TGTGCCAGCAGTTTAGGGGTTAATGAGCAGTTCTTC.

The J gene is TRBJ2-3, the V gene TRBV5-6, with D possibly TRBD2 on 5 matching bases. The CDR3 spans 13 residues. Trimming took 4 bases from V and 5 from J, leaving 11 bases between them. Germline CDR1 reads SGHDT; CDR2 reads YYEEEE. Written as DNA, the CDR3 is TGTGCCAGCAGCCCGAGGGTACGAGATACGCAGTATTTT. Its translation is CASSPRVRDTQYF.

This chain links TRBV5-6 with TRBJ2-4; no reliable D call. V gave up 8 bases and J gave up 1 base, with 10 bases separating them. CDR3 length: 13 residues. Germline assignment: CDR1 SGHDT and CDR2 YYEEEE. CDR3 DNA sequence: TGTGCCAGTCTGACCCGGGCCAAAAACATTCAGTACTTC. Protein product: CASLTRAKNIQYF.

The chain uses TRBV2 and TRBJ1-5; TRBD1 might be the D (6 bases). The CDR3 spans 14 residues. Germline V CDR1 and CDR2: SNHLY, FYNNEI. The V end lost 7 bases, the J end lost 6 bases, and 16 bases lay between the germline ends. The CDR3 nucleotides read TGTGCCAGCACCTTTCGGGGGGCCGGTCAGCCCCAGCATTTT. Its protein product is CASTFRGAGQPQHF. Drawing the rest from reference TRBV2 and TRBJ1-5, the complete variable domain is EPEVTQTPSHQVTQMGQEVILRCVPISNHLYFYWYRQILGQKVEFLVSFYNNEISEKSEIFDDQFSVERPDGSNFTLKIRSTKLEDSAMYFCASTFRGAGQPQHFGDGTRLSIL.

The chain has TRBV30 and TRBJ1-3; D remains unclear. V was trimmed by 0 bases and J by 4 bases, leaving 4 bases between them. The CDR3 sequence is 12 residues long. Germline V gene lookup returns CDR1 GTSNPN and CDR2 SVGIG (reference sequence). Written as DNA, the CDR3 is TGTGCCTGGAGTGTATCGGGAAACACCATATATTTT. Translation: CAWSVSGNTIYF.

The chain uses TRBV12-3 or TRBV12-4 and TRBJ1-2; perhaps TRBD1 as D (5 bases). The CDR3 is made up of 12 amino acids. Trimming stripped 3 bases from V and 3 bases from J, with 5 bases between. This chain's CDR3 is CASSFRDYGYTF. Here the CDR3 DNA reads TGTGCCAGCAGTTTCAGGGACTATGGCTACACCTTC.

The chain recombines TRBV5-6 with TRBJ1-3, with D possibly being TRBD1 (5 bases). This CDR3 contains 15 residues. V lost 0 bases to trimming and J lost 3 bases, with 10 bases between them. Germline CDR1 is SGHDT and CDR2 is YYEEEE. For the CDR3, the DNA is TGTGCCAGCAGCTTGGTGGCAGGGTATGGAAACACCATATATTTT. Protein product: CASSLVAGYGNTIYF.

This clone was observed once. The rearrangement uses TRBV19 and TRBJ2-7, with D unresolved. Trimming removed 5 bases at V and 4 bases at J, with 18 bases between. This CDR3 region has 15 residues. Germline V gene data show CDR1 as LNHDA and CDR2 as SQIVND (reference sequence). The CDR3 loop reads CASSLSGPRSYEQYF. CDR3 DNA: TGTGCCAGTAGTCTCTCGGGCCCGCGTAGTTACGAGCAGTACTTC.

This CDR3 reads CASSLGQGLYGYTF. The CDR3 DNA is TGTGCCAGCAGTTTGGGCCAGGGCCTGTATGGCTACACCTTC. This sequence joins TRBV27 and TRBJ1-2; tentative D call: TRBD1 (5 bases). Germline CDR1 is MNHEY and CDR2 is SMNVEV (reference sequence). The V end lost 3 bases, the J end lost 5 bases, and 13 bases lay between the germline ends. The CDR3 is 14 residues long.

The chain joins TRBV6-4 to TRBJ2-2; the D is unclear. The germline CDR1 and CDR2 sequences are MRHNA and SNTAGT. Trimming stripped 6 bases from V and 0 bases from J, with 11 bases between. The CDR3 is made up of 15 amino acids. The CDR3 sequence: CASRSSEANTGELFF. CDR3 sequence (DNA): TGTGCCAGCAGATCGAGCGAAGCGAACACCGGGGAGCTGTTTTTT.

The chain has TRBV7-2 and TRBJ2-7, with a weak D call TRBD1 (6 bases). Germline V gene lookup returns CDR1 SGHTA and CDR2 FQGNSA. Deletions cut 4 bases from V and 3 bases from J, with 13 bases between. There are 14 residues in the CDR3. The CDR3 nucleotides are TGTGCCAGCAGCTCTGGGACATTGTTCTACGAGCAGTACTTC. Protein product: CASSSGTLFYEQYF.

This chain connects TRBV7-2 to TRBJ1-2; D not certain. Germline-derived CDR1 and CDR2 are SGHTA and FQGNSA. The length of the CDR3 is 16 residues. V was clipped by 5 bases and J by 1 base, with 17 bases between them. This chain's CDR3 is CASSPSASVGNYGYTF. CDR3 sequence (DNA): TGTGCCAGCAGCCCCTCAGCGAGTGTCGGTAACTATGGCTACACCTTC.

Only one count was recorded for this clone. The V gene is TRBV7-2, the J gene TRBJ2-5; 7 bases match TRBD1. The CDR3 loop spans 15 amino acids. Germline V gene data show CDR1 as SGHTA and CDR2 as FQGNSA. J lost 5 bases, V lost 0 bases, and 6 bases had no gene match. The CDR3 here is CASSLALTGWETQYF. In DNA, the CDR3 is TGTGCCAGCAGCTTAGCCCTGACAGGGTGGGAGACCCAGTACTTC.

The V gene is TRBV11-1, the J gene TRBJ2-1, with a weak D call TRBD2 (7 bases). Trimming removed 7 bases at V and 4 bases at J, with 20 bases between. Per germline, CDR1 SGHAT and CDR2 FQDESV (reference sequence). The CDR3 is 16 residues long. CDR3 amino acids: CASTLIGGGPYNEQFF. CDR3 bases: TGTGCCAGCACCCTAATAGGGGGGGGCCCATACAATGAGCAGTTCTTC.

The V and J genes are TRBV19 and TRBJ2-7, with 8 bases fitting TRBD1. The V gene's germline CDR1 is LNHDA and CDR2 SQIVND (reference sequence). The CDR3 totals 13 residues. V dropped 8 bases and J dropped 6; count of bases not matched to a gene: 9. This CDR3 is CASSQGAVGEQYF. In DNA form, the CDR3 reads TGTGCCAGTTCTCAGGGGGCGGTTGGCGAGCAGTACTTC.